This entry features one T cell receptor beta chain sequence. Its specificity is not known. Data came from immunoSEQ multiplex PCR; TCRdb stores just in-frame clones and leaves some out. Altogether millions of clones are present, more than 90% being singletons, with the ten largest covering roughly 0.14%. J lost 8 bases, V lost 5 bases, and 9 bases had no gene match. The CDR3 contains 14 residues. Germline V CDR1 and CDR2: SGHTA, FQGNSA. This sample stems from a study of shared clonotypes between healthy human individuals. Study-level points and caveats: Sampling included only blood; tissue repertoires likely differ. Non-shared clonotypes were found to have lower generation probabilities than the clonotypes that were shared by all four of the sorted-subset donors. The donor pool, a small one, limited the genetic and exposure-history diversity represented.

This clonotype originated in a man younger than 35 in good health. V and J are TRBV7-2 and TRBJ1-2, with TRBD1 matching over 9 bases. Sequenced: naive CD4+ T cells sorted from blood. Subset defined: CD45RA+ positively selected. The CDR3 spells CASSPRTGDGGYTF. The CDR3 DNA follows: TGTGCCAGCAGCCCAAGGACAGGGGATGGGGGCTACACCTTC.